Shown below are 31 T cell receptor beta chains from a single sample sequenced in a study of T cell responses to AZD1222 COVID-19 vaccine. This table comes from immunoSEQ multiplex PCR, and its TCRdb copy is limited to in-frame clones, with some not included. Here the sample spans approximately 200,000 clones, roughly nine tenths being singletons. The sequences come from peripheral blood, collected 28 days after the second AZD1222 dose. These TCRs come from an adult who received the AZD1222 COVID-19 vaccine.

This chain links TRBV6-2 or TRBV6-3 with TRBJ2-5; D uncertain. Germline values: CDR1 MNHEY, CDR2 SVGEGT. The V and J ends lost 2 bases and 5 bases respectively, with 3 bases between them. The CDR3 is 11 residues long. The CDR3 DNA is TGTGCCAGCAGTTACAAGGAGACCCAGTACTTC. Encoded protein: CASSYKETQYF.

The table lists this clone with a few counts. The chain couples TRBV2 to TRBJ2-1, with D tentatively TRBD1 (5 bases). The V end lost 4 bases, the J end lost 0 bases, and 10 bases lay between the germline ends. The CDR3 length is 15 residues. Germline V gene sequence: CDR1 SNHLY, CDR2 FYNNEI. The DNA of the CDR3 is TGTGCCAGCAGTGCTGGGGCTACCTCCTACAATGAGCAGTTCTTC. Encoded protein: CASSAGATSYNEQFF.

The chain recombines TRBV28 with TRBJ1-1; a possible D gene is TRBD1 (6 bases). The germline gives CDR1 MDHEN, CDR2 SYDVKM. This CDR3 has 15 amino acids. The ends were cut back, 5 bases at V and 0 bases at J, with 13 bases in the middle. The CDR3, as DNA: TGTGCCAGCAGTGCAAGACAGGTGATGAACACTGAAGCTTTCTTT. This translates into CASSARQVMNTEAFF.

J is TRBJ1-2 and V is TRBV24-1, with 12 nucleotides matching TRBD1. The germline V gene encodes CDR1 KGHDR and CDR2 SFDVKD. The CDR3 is 14 residues long. After removal of 4 bases from V and 8 bases from J, the junction contained 4 bases not matched to a gene. The CDR3, as DNA: TGTGCCACCAGTGACTCCGGGACAGGGGGCGGCTACACCTTC. The encoded protein is CATSDSGTGGGYTF.

A few counts support this clone. This chain uses TRBV5-1 with TRBJ1-5; D might be TRBD1 (5 bases). V shed 4 bases and J shed 7 bases, with 12 bases lying between them. Germline lookup yields CDR1 SGHRS and CDR2 YFSETQ. The length of the CDR3 is 13 residues. Here the CDR3 reads CASSLGVGQPQHF. CDR3 sequence (DNA): TGCGCCAGCAGCCTGGGGGTCGGACAGCCCCAGCATTTT.

The rearrangement links TRBV3-1 (or the pseudogene TRBV3-2) to TRBJ2-2; D is uncertain. CDR1 and CDR2 (germline): LGHDT, YNNKEL (reference sequence). This CDR3 comprises 13 residues. V lost 7 bases and J lost 1, with 7 bases in between. The CDR3 DNA reads as TGTGCCAGCACCCCTGGGAACACCGGGGAGCTGTTTTTT. It translates to CASTPGNTGELFF.

The genes are TRBV15 and TRBJ2-1, with D possibly called TRBD1 or TRBD2 (5 bases each). V was shortened by 5 bases and J by 2 bases, with 7 bases between the two germline ends. Germline lookup yields CDR1 LNHNV and CDR2 YYDKDF (reference sequence). This CDR3 spans 13 amino acids. CDR3 loop: CATSGDPYNEQFF. DNA of the CDR3: TGTGCCACCAGCGGGGACCCCTACAATGAGCAGTTCTTC.

The chain combines TRBV6-5 with TRBJ1-2; D call uncertain. The germline V gene has CDR1 MNHEY and CDR2 SVGAGI. The V end was cut by 2 bases, the J end by 1 base, with 5 bases between. This CDR3 is built from 13 residues. CDR3 sequence reads: CASSYEDNYGYTF. The CDR3 DNA sequence: TGTGCCAGCAGTTACGAGGATAACTATGGCTACACCTTC.

V is TRBV30 and J is TRBJ1-1; perhaps TRBD1 as D (6 bases). This CDR3 spans 15 amino acids. V lost 0 bases, J lost 4 bases, and 15 bases lay in between. The germline gives CDR1 GTSNPN, CDR2 SVGIG (reference sequence). The CDR3 region is CAWSVLGGPGTEAFF. CDR3 DNA sequence: TGTGCCTGGAGTGTACTTGGGGGGCCGGGCACTGAAGCTTTCTTT.

This chain connects TRBV7-8 to TRBJ2-5; D tentatively fits TRBD1 or TRBD2 (5 bases each). Trimming took 3 bases from V and 5 from J, leaving 16 bases between them. This CDR3 has 15 amino acids. The V gene's germline CDR1 is SGHVS and CDR2 FQNEAQ. The CDR3 DNA sequence: TGTGCCAGCAGCTTCGAAGCCCAGGGACGGGAGACCCAGTACTTC. Translated, it gives CASSFEAQGRETQYF.

The chain uses TRBV3-1 (or the pseudogene TRBV3-2) and TRBJ2-1; D not resolved. The V end was cut by 0 bases, the J end by 3 bases, with 9 bases between. CDR1 is LGHDT and CDR2 is YNNKEL in the germline V gene (reference sequence). The CDR3 sequence is 15 residues long. CDR3 residues: CASSQERTVYNEQFF. The CDR3 coding sequence is TGTGCCAGCAGCCAAGAACGGACCGTCTACAATGAGCAGTTCTTC.

This chain uses TRBV7-3 with TRBJ2-1, with 13 bases fitting TRBD2. Germline V lookup: CDR1 SGHTA, CDR2 FQGTGA. After removal of 2 bases from V and 8 bases from J, the junction contained 6 bases not matched to a gene. This CDR3 has 16 residues. The CDR3 here is CASSLRLAGGHDEQFF. The CDR3, as DNA: TGTGCCAGCAGCTTACGACTAGCGGGAGGCCACGATGAGCAGTTCTTC.

This clone was detected only once. This chain links TRBV9 with TRBJ2-3; 14 nucleotides line up with TRBD2. This CDR3 has 18 residues. Germline V CDR1 and CDR2: SGDLS, YYNGEE. V lost 1 base, J lost 2 bases, and 6 bases stayed unmatched. The CDR3 loop is CASSVTGTSGSPTDTQYF. The CDR3 DNA sequence: TGTGCCAGCAGCGTAACAGGGACTAGCGGGAGCCCCACAGATACGCAGTATTTT.

The chain uses TRBV10-1 and TRBJ1-1; a possible D gene is TRBD1 (5 bases). The CDR3 runs to 11 residues. Germline CDR1 reads WNHNN; CDR2 reads SYGVQD (reference sequence). Deletions cut 9 bases from V and 11 bases from J, with 16 bases between. CDR3 in amino acids: CASGGMGRAFF. The CDR3 bases are TGCGCCAGTGGGGGAATGGGACGCGCTTTCTTT.

The chain recombines TRBV10-3 with TRBJ1-1; D is possibly TRBD1 (6 bases). The V and J ends lost 3 bases and 2 bases respectively, with 13 bases between them. This CDR3 is built from 15 residues. CDR1 and CDR2 from the germline V gene are ENHRY and SYGVKD. CDR3 in amino acids: CAISDWGAINTEAFF. The DNA of the CDR3 is TGTGCCATCAGTGACTGGGGGGCGATTAACACTGAAGCTTTCTTT.

In DNA, the CDR3 is TGCGCCAGCAGCCCCCCCGATAATGGCTACACCTTC. Its protein product is CASSPPDNGYTF. This chain joins TRBV5-1 and TRBJ1-2; D is uncertain. Germline assignment: CDR1 SGHRS and CDR2 YFSETQ. V lost 4 bases to trimming and J lost 6 bases, with 10 bases between them. This CDR3 contains 12 residues.

This clone was counted only a few times. The genes are TRBV7-2 and TRBJ1-2; 8 positions agree with TRBD1. The CDR3 runs to 15 residues. Trimming removed 3 bases from V and 3 bases from J; junction bases left unmatched: 6. Germline V CDR1 and CDR2: SGHTA, FQGNSA. DNA of the CDR3: TGTGCCAGCAGCTTTAGGGTGACAGGGGACTATGGCTACACCTTC. This translates into CASSFRVTGDYGYTF.

This chain uses TRBV21-1 with TRBJ2-1; the table's D call, TRBD2, has no DNA check behind it. TRBV21-1 is designated a pseudogene. The CDR3 is 18 residues long. For the CDR3, the DNA is TGTGCCAGCAGCAAACTAACGTGGGGACTCCGATCCTACAATGAGCAGTTCTTC. This translates into CASSKLTWGLRSYNEQFF.

The chain joins TRBV5-4 to TRBJ2-7; 9 bases fit TRBD1. With 3 bases clipped from V and 1 base from J, the junction kept 2 bases outside the gene matches. The germline V gene encodes CDR1 SGHNT and CDR2 YYREEE (reference sequence). The CDR3 sequence is 14 residues long. The CDR3: CASSSGQGSYEQYF. The DNA for the CDR3 is TGTGCCAGCAGCTCGGGACAGGGTTCCTACGAGCAGTACTTC.

This clone appeared once. The J gene is TRBJ2-7, the V gene TRBV3-1 (or the pseudogene TRBV3-2); no firm D call. CDR1 is LGHDT and CDR2 is YNNKEL in the germline V gene (reference sequence). Trimming took 5 bases from V and 6 from J, leaving 17 bases between them. This CDR3 spans 14 amino acids. CDR3 residues: CASSFLRTGGEQYF. The DNA for the CDR3 is TGTGCCAGCAGCTTCCTGAGGACGGGCGGCGAGCAGTACTTC.

The chain couples TRBV11-3 to TRBJ2-5; D may correspond to TRBD1 or TRBD2 (5 bases each). The CDR3 length is 14 residues. Germline V lookup: CDR1 SGHNT, CDR2 YENEEA. The V end lost 2 bases, the J end lost 7 bases, and 14 bases lay between the germline ends. Here the CDR3 DNA reads TGTGCCAGCAGCTTAATCGGGGCCGGAGGGACCCAGTACTTC. Its translation: CASSLIGAGGTQYF.

The chain couples TRBV3-1 (or the pseudogene TRBV3-2) to TRBJ1-2, with 8 nucleotides matching TRBD1. The CDR3 consists of 17 residues. Germline V gives CDR1 LGHDT, CDR2 YNNKEL (reference sequence). Germline trimming cut 3 bases from V and 4 bases from J; bases unmatched to any gene: 13. The CDR3 DNA sequence: TGTGCCAGCAGCCAGGGCGGATCCGGGACAGGATTCTATGGCTACACCTTC. It encodes CASSQGGSGTGFYGYTF.

The rearrangement links TRBV30 to TRBJ1-6, with D possibly matching TRBD1 (6 bases). The V end was cut by 4 bases, the J end by 10 bases, with 14 bases between. CDR1 and CDR2 from the germline V gene are GTSNPN and SVGIG (reference sequence). CDR3 length: 13 amino acids. The CDR3 here is CAWMGGYGSPLHF. In nucleotides, the CDR3 is TGTGCCTGGATGGGGGGCTACGGATCACCCCTCCACTTT.

The chain has TRBV27 and TRBJ1-3; 7 bases fit TRBD1. CDR1 is MNHEY and CDR2 is SMNVEV in the germline V gene (reference sequence). The CDR3 loop spans 15 amino acids. J lost 0 bases, V lost 5 bases, and 4 bases had no gene match. The CDR3 region is CASSVQGFSGNTIYF. CDR3 in DNA: TGTGCCAGCAGTGTACAGGGGTTCTCTGGAAACACCATATATTTT.

The chain couples TRBV7-9 to TRBJ1-5; 9 bases match TRBD1. The CDR3 is 14 amino acids. Germline V gene sequence: CDR1 SEHNR, CDR2 FQNEAQ (reference sequence). V was clipped by 5 bases and J by 6 bases; unmatched bases: 5. The CDR3 DNA reads TGTGCCAGCAGCCCCGGGACAGGGCTTCAGCCCCAGCATTTT. This codes for CASSPGTGLQPQHF.

The chain has TRBV28 and TRBJ2-7; D is possibly TRBD1 (5 bases). There are 15 residues in the CDR3. Germline V gene data show CDR1 as MDHEN and CDR2 as SYDVKM. The germline V and J ends were trimmed by 4 bases and 6 bases, with 19 bases remaining between them. In nucleotides, the CDR3 is TGTGCCAGCAGTTCCAGAAATTACCCAGGGTCCGAGCAGTACTTC. The encoded protein is CASSSRNYPGSEQYF. Combining the CDR3 with reference TRBV28 and TRBJ2-7 gives the whole variable domain DVKVTQSSRYLVKRTGEKVFLECVQDMDHENMFWYRQDPGLGLRLIYFSYDVKMKEKGDIPEGYSVSREKKERFSLILESASTNQTSMYLCASSSRNYPGSEQYFGPGTRLTVT.

The rearrangement links TRBV11-2 to TRBJ2-7; no definite D call. This CDR3 has 12 amino acids. V lost 7 bases, J lost 3 bases, and 10 bases lay in between. Germline CDR1 SGHAT, CDR2 FQNNGV. The DNA for the CDR3 is TGTGCCAGCACACGAACAGTCTACGAGCAGTACTTC. Translating gives CASTRTVYEQYF.

This sequence joins TRBV7-9 and TRBJ2-1; possible D gene TRBD2, 6 bases. The germline CDR1 and CDR2 sequences are SEHNR and FQNEAQ (reference sequence). The CDR3 length is 14 residues. V was clipped by 7 bases and J by 5 bases, with 15 bases between them. The DNA for the CDR3 is TGTGCCAGCACCGGTAGCGGACCCAACAATGAGCAGTTCTTC. This codes for CASTGSGPNNEQFF.

The J gene is TRBJ2-7, the V gene TRBV11-2; 7 positions agree with TRBD2. The CDR3 covers 15 residues. Germline CDR1 is SGHAT and CDR2 is FQNNGV. The V gene end was trimmed by 4 bases and the J gene end by 5 bases; junction bases not matched to a gene: 11. DNA of the CDR3: TGTGCCAGCAGCTCCGTTATGGGAGGGCAAAACGAGCAGTACTTC. Translating it yields CASSSVMGGQNEQYF. Filled out from reference TRBV11-2 and TRBJ2-7, the complete variable domain reads EAGVAQSPRYKIIEKRQSVAFWCNPISGHATLYWYQQILGQGPKLLIQFQNNGVVDDSQLPKDRFSAERLKGVDSTLKIQPAKLEDSAVYLCASSSVMGGQNEQYFGPGTRLTVT.

Only one count was recorded for this clone. The V gene is TRBV6-5, the J gene TRBJ2-7; a possible D gene is TRBD1 (6 bases). CDR3 length equals 14 residues. Germline values: CDR1 MNHEY, CDR2 SVGAGI. V shed 6 bases and J shed 1 base, with 13 bases lying between them. The CDR3 nucleotides read TGTGCCAGCAGGTGGGGACATGGTTCCTACGAGCAGTACTTC. Translating gives CASRWGHGSYEQYF.

The J gene is TRBJ1-2, the V gene TRBV11-2, with D perhaps TRBD1 (5 bases). Trimming pared 5 bases from V and 4 bases from J, leaving 8 bases between. CDR1 is SGHAT and CDR2 is FQNNGV in the germline V gene. This CDR3 is built from 12 residues. CDR3 nucleotide sequence: TGTGCCAGCAGCCCGGGGCGCTATGGCTACACCTTC. Protein sequence: CASSPGRYGYTF.